Below are 14 T cell receptor beta chains sequenced from a single sample in a study of blood T cell repertoires in COVID-19. Sequencing was performed with immunoSEQ multiplex PCR; in TCRdb, only in-frame clones are kept and a portion is missing. The data hold 250,000 to 350,000 clones, with about nine tenths observed a single time. The specimen sequenced was peripheral blood. These receptors came from a woman between 45 and 65 years old with COVID-19, enrolled during active disease.

This chain joins TRBV10-3 and TRBJ2-3; TRBD2 matches at 7 bases. CDR1 and CDR2 (germline): ENHRY, SYGVKD. With 4 bases clipped from V and 4 bases from J, the junction kept 8 bases outside the gene matches. The length of the CDR3 is 15 residues. This chain's CDR3 is CAISGSGRDADTQYF. In DNA, the CDR3 is TGTGCCATCAGTGGGTCGGGGAGGGACGCAGATACGCAGTATTTT.

V gene TRBV12-3 or TRBV12-4 combines with J gene TRBJ1-1, with no clear D. The length of the CDR3 is 13 residues. The V end was cut by 11 bases, the J end by 2 bases, with 15 bases between. CDR3 residues: CASCTGINTEAFF. The DNA for the CDR3 is TGTGCCTCATGCACGGGGATAAACACTGAAGCTTTCTTT.

This chain uses TRBV15 with TRBJ2-1; the match to TRBD1 covers 7 bases. Germline lookup yields CDR1 LNHNV and CDR2 YYDKDF (reference sequence). CDR3 length: 20 residues. Trimming cost V 5 bases and J 0 bases; bases outside gene matches: 19. The CDR3 DNA is TGTGCCACCAGCCTCCTCCCGGGACAGAGGAGACCAAGCTCCTACAATGAGCAGTTCTTC. Protein: CATSLLPGQRRPSSYNEQFF.

J is TRBJ1-2 and V is TRBV27, with TRBD1 identical over 9 bases. Germline V gives CDR1 MNHEY, CDR2 SMNVEV (reference sequence). The CDR3 is made up of 15 amino acids. The V and J ends lost 5 bases and 3 bases, in that order; junction bases with no gene match: 7. The CDR3 sequence is CASSNPRTGDYGYTF. DNA of the CDR3: TGTGCCAGCAGTAACCCCCGGACAGGGGACTATGGCTACACCTTC.

The V gene is TRBV3-1 (or the pseudogene TRBV3-2), the J gene TRBJ2-7, with 11 bases matching TRBD2. The germline CDR1 and CDR2 sequences are LGHDT and YNNKEL (reference sequence). CDR3 length: 14 amino acids. Losses at the gene ends were 4 bases for V and 5 bases for J; bases not matched to a gene: 4. The CDR3 coding sequence is TGTGCCAGCAGCCTTAGCGGGAGGGCTCACGAGCAGTACTTC. Protein sequence: CASSLSGRAHEQYF.

The CDR3 region has the DNA TGTGCCAGCAGGCCGCAGGGGTTTGGGGATTCACCCCTCCACTTT. This sequence encodes CASRPQGFGDSPLHF. The chain couples TRBV7-2 to TRBJ1-6; TRBD1 is a possible D gene (6 bases). With 6 bases removed from V and 8 bases from J, the gap between germline ends came to 17 bases. The CDR3 contains 15 residues. The germline V gene encodes CDR1 SGHTA and CDR2 FQGNSA.

Only one count was recorded for this clone. The chain links TRBV5-1 to TRBJ2-1; 8 nucleotides line up with TRBD2. The V gene end was trimmed by 0 bases and the J gene end by 1 base; junction bases not matched to a gene: 3. The CDR3 length is 16 residues. Germline V gene sequence: CDR1 SGHRS, CDR2 YFSETQ. The CDR3 nucleotides read TGCGCCAGCAGCTTGGGTAGCGGGGCGTCCTACAATGAGCAGTTCTTC. Amino acid sequence: CASSLGSGASYNEQFF.

This rearrangement joins TRBV10-1 to TRBJ2-5, with TRBD2 matching 11 bases. Trimming at V came to 3 bases and at J to 2 bases, leaving 8 bases not matched to a gene. From germline, CDR1 is WNHNN and CDR2 SYGVQD (reference sequence). The CDR3 loop spans 17 amino acids. The CDR3: CASSEFPLAGGQETQYF. CDR3 DNA sequence: TGCGCCAGCAGTGAATTCCCCCTAGCGGGAGGACAAGAGACCCAGTACTTC.

This chain uses TRBV2 with TRBJ1-3; D is unresolved. Germline CDR1 and CDR2: SNHLY and FYNNEI. The CDR3 has 18 amino acids. V lost 8 bases, J lost 0 bases, and 23 bases lay in between. The CDR3 DNA sequence: TGTGCCAGCCGCCCGGTCTCCGAGAAAACGAACTCTGGAAACACCATATATTTT. It codes for CASRPVSEKTNSGNTIYF. The whole variable domain, filled in from reference TRBV2 and TRBJ1-3, reads EPEVTQTPSHQVTQMGQEVILRCVPISNHLYFYWYRQILGQKVEFLVSFYNNEISEKSEIFDDQFSVERPDGSNFTLKIRSTKLEDSAMYFCASRPVSEKTNSGNTIYFGEGSWLTVV.

This clone occurred once. The V call is TRBV7-6, the J call TRBJ2-2; 9 nucleotides line up with TRBD2. CDR3 length: 17 amino acids. Unmatched junction bases numbered 12, after V lost 5 bases and J lost 5 bases. Germline V CDR1 and CDR2: SGHVS, FNYEAQ. This chain's CDR3 is CASSRTIAGDPTGELFF. The DNA for the CDR3 is TGTGCCAGCAGCCGTACTATAGCGGGAGATCCAACCGGGGAGCTGTTTTTT.

The genes are TRBV6-5 and TRBJ1-5; D gene unclear. Per germline, CDR1 MNHEY and CDR2 SVGAGI. The CDR3 consists of 14 residues. V was pared by 5 bases and J by 7 bases, with 15 bases between. CDR3 DNA: TGTGCCAGCAGTCTGGAAGGTAGAGGCCAGCCCCAGCATTTT. As protein: CASSLEGRGQPQHF.

The chain is built from TRBV3-1 (or the pseudogene TRBV3-2) and TRBJ2-1; 7 bases match TRBD2. This CDR3 has 17 residues. Germline V gene sequence: CDR1 LGHDT, CDR2 YNNKEL (reference sequence). V trimming: 0 bases; J trimming: 4 bases; junction bases outside the gene matches: 9. The CDR3 DNA reads as TGTGCCAGCAGCCAAGATGGGTATAGCGGGTTATACAATGAGCAGTTCTTC. This encodes CASSQDGYSGLYNEQFF.

This clone was seen a handful of times. The CDR3 spells CASSYLRDRPQHF. The CDR3 DNA reads as TGTGCCAGCAGTTATTTACGGGATCGGCCCCAGCATTTT. The chain is built from TRBV6-2 or TRBV6-3 and TRBJ1-5; the D is unclear. The CDR3 spans 13 residues. V lost 3 bases and J lost 9, with 12 bases in between. Germline V gene data show CDR1 as MNHEY and CDR2 as SVGEGT.

This chain connects TRBV19 to TRBJ1-2; D possibly corresponds to TRBD1 (5 bases). The CDR3 spans 13 residues. Looked up from germline, CDR1 is LNHDA and CDR2 is SQIVND (reference sequence). Trimming shortened V by 11 bases and J by 6 bases, and 19 bases separated the two germline ends. CDR3 residues: CASNSGGSHGYTF. Here the CDR3 DNA reads TGTGCCTCAAACTCGGGGGGTTCGCATGGCTACACCTTC.